Each of the 14 T cell receptor beta chains below was sequenced from the same sample in a study of cytomegalovirus exposure and HLA in healthy donors. Assay used: immunoSEQ multiplex PCR; TCRdb lists only in-frame clones, some missing. The sample comprises approximately 300,000 clones, 80% to 90% of which are singletons, and roughly 0.8% rests with the top ten. Sequenced input: PBMCs. All receptors derive from a woman under 30 in good health and CMV-seronegative.

The chain employs TRBV4-1 and TRBJ2-7, with TRBD2 as a possible D gene (6 bases). V lost 4 bases, J lost 2 bases, and 18 bases lay in between. This CDR3 spans 16 amino acids. Germline-derived CDR1 and CDR2 are MGHRA and YSYEKL. In nucleotides, the CDR3 is TGCGCCAGCAGCCCCTCGTGGGGCGGGGTCCCCTACGAGCAGTACTTC. Translated, it gives CASSPSWGGVPYEQYF.

V usage is TRBV27 and J usage is TRBJ2-3; 7 bases align to TRBD2. After removal of 6 bases from V and 6 bases from J, the junction contained 9 bases not matched to a gene. The CDR3 loop spans 14 amino acids. In germline, CDR1 is MNHEY, CDR2 SMNVEV (reference sequence). Here the CDR3 reads CASRAGERSDTQYF. CDR3 in DNA: TGTGCCAGCAGGGCGGGGGAGAGAAGTGATACGCAGTATTTT.

The CDR3 here is CASSVGGSSGNTIYF. CDR3 coding DNA: TGTGCCAGCAGCGTAGGTGGGAGCTCTGGAAACACCATATATTTT. This chain connects TRBV9 to TRBJ1-3; D gene unclear. In germline, CDR1 is SGDLS, CDR2 YYNGEE. CDR3 size: 15 residues. V lost 0 bases, J lost 0 bases, and 7 bases lay in between.

This chain links TRBV6-1 with TRBJ2-7; D perhaps matches TRBD1 (6 bases). CDR3 size: 13 residues. V was trimmed by 11 bases and J by 4 bases, leaving 18 bases between them. Germline CDR1 and CDR2: MNHNS and SASEGT. For the CDR3, the DNA is TGTGCCGGAGCGGACAGCGATTTTTACGAGCAGTACTTC. Encoded protein: CAGADSDFYEQYF.

This chain joins TRBV2 and TRBJ1-4; TRBD1 might be the D (5 bases). Germline V gene data show CDR1 as SNHLY and CDR2 as FYNNEI. This CDR3 is built from 13 residues. V was trimmed by 8 bases and J by 8 bases, leaving 15 bases between them. The CDR3 DNA is TGTGCCAGCGGCCGGGGGTGGGAGGAAAAACTGTTTTTT. It yields the protein CASGRGWEEKLFF. The whole variable domain, filled in from reference TRBV2 and TRBJ1-4, reads EPEVTQTPSHQVTQMGQEVILRCVPISNHLYFYWYRQILGQKVEFLVSFYNNEISEKSEIFDDQFSVERPDGSNFTLKIRSTKLEDSAMYFCASGRGWEEKLFFGSGTQLSVL.

The chain has TRBV18 and TRBJ1-2, with 9 bases matching TRBD1. Germline V gives CDR1 KGHSH, CDR2 LQKENI. The CDR3 sequence is 15 residues long. V shed 5 bases, J shed 1 base, and the junction held 5 bases outside the gene matches. CDR3 DNA sequence: TGTGCCAGCTCATCCCGGGACAGGGATAACTATGGCTACACCTTC. It codes for CASSSRDRDNYGYTF.

This clone was counted only a few times. The rearrangement joins TRBV9 to TRBJ1-2; TRBD1 might be the D (6 bases). CDR1 and CDR2 from the germline V gene are SGDLS and YYNGEE. Deletions cut 6 bases from V and 5 bases from J, with 17 bases between. This CDR3 is built from 14 residues. This chain's CDR3 is CASNPGDPRYGYTF. In DNA form, the CDR3 reads TGTGCCAGCAACCCAGGGGACCCAAGGTATGGCTACACCTTC.

The V and J genes are TRBV9 and TRBJ1-3; D call uncertain. The CDR3 is made up of 14 amino acids. With 4 bases removed from V and 0 bases from J, the gap between germline ends came to 8 bases. The germline gives CDR1 SGDLS, CDR2 YYNGEE. The CDR3 nucleotides are TGTGCCAGCAGCTCGGAGGTCTCTGGAAACACCATATATTTT. As protein: CASSSEVSGNTIYF.

This clone appeared a few times. This rearrangement joins TRBV28 to TRBJ2-3; D is perhaps TRBD1 (5 bases). Germline V CDR1 and CDR2: MDHEN, SYDVKM. The CDR3 has 16 amino acids. Deletions cut 2 bases from V and 1 base from J, with 13 bases between. CDR3: CASSLGRAIRTDTQYF. CDR3 nucleotide sequence: TGTGCCAGCAGTTTAGGCAGGGCCATCCGCACAGATACGCAGTATTTT. Together with reference TRBV28 and TRBJ2-3, the CDR3 gives the full variable domain: DVKVTQSSRYLVKRTGEKVFLECVQDMDHENMFWYRQDPGLGLRLIYFSYDVKMKEKGDIPEGYSVSREKKERFSLILESASTNQTSMYLCASSLGRAIRTDTQYFGPGTRLTVL.

This rearrangement joins TRBV20-1 to TRBJ2-7; D might be TRBD1 (5 bases). The CDR3 length is 11 residues. CDR1 is DFQATT and CDR2 is SNEGSKA in the germline V gene (reference sequence). V dropped 7 bases and J dropped 7 bases, with 14 bases sitting between them. The CDR3: CSGQRIEEQYF. CDR3 sequence (DNA): TGCAGTGGACAGAGGATCGAAGAGCAGTACTTC.

This chain uses TRBV6-5 with TRBJ2-2, with D uncertain. Trimming removed 3 bases at V and 7 bases at J, with 9 bases between. The CDR3 is made up of 13 amino acids. Germline V lookup: CDR1 MNHEY, CDR2 SVGAGI. CDR3 residues: CASSYRRGGELFF. The CDR3 DNA is TGTGCCAGCAGTTATCGCCGAGGCGGGGAGCTGTTTTTT.

The chain employs TRBV5-1 and TRBJ2-7, with TRBD2 identical over 7 bases. The CDR3 is 14 residues long. In germline, CDR1 is SGHRS, CDR2 YFSETQ. J gave up 3 bases and V 4 bases, and 7 bases lay outside the gene matches. The CDR3 reads CASSVAGRLYEQYF. The CDR3, as DNA: TGCGCCAGCAGCGTAGCGGGCAGGCTCTACGAGCAGTACTTC.

The chain couples TRBV28 to TRBJ1-3; D might be TRBD1 (6 bases). The CDR3 sequence is 14 residues long. Germline V gene data show CDR1 as MDHEN and CDR2 as SYDVKM. Trimming left V 6 bases short and J 3 bases short, with 12 bases between. The DNA for the CDR3 is TGTGCCAGCAGGGACAGTTCGAGTGGAAACACCATATATTTT. This codes for CASRDSSSGNTIYF.

V and J are TRBV4-3 and TRBJ1-2, with a tentative D call TRBD1 (5 bases). The CDR3 has 12 residues. Per germline, CDR1 LGHNA and CDR2 YSLEER. Deletions cut 3 bases from V and 7 bases from J, with 9 bases between. This CDR3 reads CASSQAQGGYTF. CDR3 bases: TGCGCCAGCAGCCAGGCCCAGGGTGGCTACACCTTC.